What follows are 20 T cell receptor beta chains derived from one specimen sequenced in a study of blood T cell repertoires in COVID-19. Data came from immunoSEQ multiplex PCR; TCRdb stores just in-frame clones and leaves some out. The table includes some 150,000 clones, 84% detected once. The sample comprised peripheral blood. The origin of the receptors is a human donor in a cohort sampled during active COVID-19.

The V call is TRBV18, the J call TRBJ2-5, with TRBD1 matching 9 bases. Germline CDR1 KGHSH, CDR2 LQKENI. Trimming took 4 bases from V and 5 from J; bases not matched to a gene: 5. The CDR3 covers 14 residues. The CDR3 DNA sequence: TGTGCCAGCTCACTCGACAGGGGGTTGGAGACCCAGTACTTC. Translated, it gives CASSLDRGLETQYF.

J is TRBJ2-3 and V is TRBV3-1 (or the pseudogene TRBV3-2); a possible D gene is TRBD1 (6 bases). Germline assignment: CDR1 LGHDT and CDR2 YNNKEL (reference sequence). With 3 bases removed from V and 3 bases from J, the gap between germline ends came to 16 bases. The CDR3 is 16 residues long. CDR3 region: CASSHLGDGTTDTQYF. The CDR3 region has the DNA TGTGCCAGCAGCCATCTTGGGGACGGGACAACAGATACGCAGTATTTT.

In its sample, this clone was seen once. The chain has TRBV6-5 and TRBJ2-7; 9 nucleotides match TRBD1. The germline V gene encodes CDR1 MNHEY and CDR2 SVGAGI. The CDR3 covers 14 residues. Germline trimming cut 6 bases from V and 2 bases from J; bases unmatched to any gene: 5. Here the CDR3 reads CASRGTGQAYEQYF. In DNA, the CDR3 is TGTGCCAGCAGGGGGACAGGGCAAGCCTACGAGCAGTACTTC.

This rearrangement joins TRBV12-2 to TRBJ2-7; the table's D gene call, TRBD1, was not cross checked with the DNA. TRBV12-2 constitutes a pseudogene. The CDR3 runs to 14 residues. CDR3 region: CASRKTGGAYEQYF. In DNA form, the CDR3 reads TGTGCAAGTCGCAAAACAGGGGGCGCCTACGAGCAGTACTTC.

The chain employs TRBV5-6 and TRBJ2-1, with 11 nucleotides matching TRBD2. Germline trimming cut 0 bases from V and 7 bases from J; bases unmatched to any gene: 9. The CDR3 has 17 amino acids. The germline gives CDR1 SGHDT, CDR2 YYEEEE. The CDR3 nucleotides read TGTGCCAGCAGCTTGGTCTTCTCTAGCGGGGGGACAAATGAGCAGTTCTTC. Its translation: CASSLVFSSGGTNEQFF.

V and J are TRBV28 and TRBJ2-3, with 14 nucleotides matching TRBD2. Trimming cost V 4 bases and J 2 bases; bases outside gene matches: 2. The CDR3 is 16 amino acids. The germline V gene encodes CDR1 MDHEN and CDR2 SYDVKM. In DNA, the CDR3 is TGTGCCAGCAGTTGGACTAGCGGGGGGAACACAGATACGCAGTATTTT. The encoded protein is CASSWTSGGNTDTQYF.

The chain uses TRBV2 and TRBJ1-1; D gene unclear. With 6 bases removed from V and 6 bases from J, the gap between germline ends came to 11 bases. This CDR3 is built from 12 residues. Germline V CDR1 and CDR2: SNHLY, FYNNEI. CDR3 sequence (DNA): TGTGCCAGCAGGCTTATTCGGGCTGAAGCTTTCTTT. This encodes CASRLIRAEAFF.

This chain joins TRBV2 and TRBJ2-5, with D perhaps matching TRBD1 (6 bases). Trimming pared 2 bases from V and 2 bases from J, leaving 12 bases between. The CDR3 is 15 residues long. Germline loops: CDR1 SNHLY, CDR2 FYNNEI. The CDR3 here is CASSETTGVQETQYF. In DNA, the CDR3 is TGTGCCAGCAGTGAAACGACAGGCGTTCAAGAGACCCAGTACTTC.

The chain employs TRBV7-9 and TRBJ2-7; D gene unclear. Germline V gene data show CDR1 as SEHNR and CDR2 as FQNEAQ (reference sequence). The CDR3 runs 15 residues. V dropped 5 bases and J dropped 0 bases, with 14 bases sitting between them. The DNA of the CDR3 is TGTGCCAGCAGCGCCCCAGGCAGCATCTCCTACGAGCAGTACTTC. Residues: CASSAPGSISYEQYF.

This chain links TRBV9 with TRBJ2-3; maybe TRBD2 (6 bases). CDR3 length: 15 residues. V lost 0 bases to trimming and J lost 4 bases, with 12 bases between them. Germline CDR1 is SGDLS and CDR2 is YYNGEE. The CDR3 loop reads CASSVVGGEADTQYF. The CDR3 DNA is TGTGCCAGCAGCGTAGTGGGGGGAGAGGCAGATACGCAGTATTTT.

V and J are TRBV9 and TRBJ2-3; 7 nucleotides line up with TRBD1. The trim removed 4 bases at V and 0 bases at J, leaving 11 bases unmatched. This CDR3 comprises 17 residues. Germline CDR1 reads SGDLS; CDR2 reads YYNGEE. CDR3 sequence reads: CASSLDRGRSSTDTQYF. The CDR3 coding sequence is TGTGCCAGCAGCTTAGATAGGGGGCGGTCGAGCACAGATACGCAGTATTTT.

The chain is built from TRBV4-1 and TRBJ1-1, with D possibly being TRBD1 (6 bases). V shed 1 base and J shed 0 bases, with 24 bases lying between them. Germline V lookup: CDR1 MGHRA, CDR2 YSYEKL. The CDR3 runs to 20 residues. The CDR3 sequence is CASSQVGQGSSRPLNTEAFF. Here the CDR3 DNA reads TGCGCCAGCAGCCAAGTGGGGCAGGGGTCAAGCCGACCCTTGAACACTGAAGCTTTCTTT.

The chain links TRBV11-2 to TRBJ1-2, with TRBD1 as a possible D gene (6 bases). The V and J ends lost 6 bases and 8 bases respectively, with 25 bases between them. The CDR3 sequence is 16 residues long. From germline, CDR1 is SGHAT and CDR2 FQNNGV. This chain's CDR3 is CASRPSPRGKPVGYTF. DNA of the CDR3: TGTGCCAGCAGACCGTCCCCGAGGGGGAAACCGGTGGGCTACACCTTC.

The table lists this clone with a count of one. This sequence joins TRBV6-5 and TRBJ1-6; D gene ambiguous. The CDR3 extends over 15 amino acids. CDR1 is MNHEY and CDR2 is SVGAGI in the germline V gene. V lost 7 bases and J 4 bases, leaving 14 bases between the germline ends. In nucleotides, the CDR3 is TGTGCCAGCAACGTAGGGAGTGGGTATAATTCACCCCTCCACTTT. Protein sequence: CASNVGSGYNSPLHF.

This chain links TRBV2 with TRBJ1-6; a weak D match, TRBD1 (5 bases). Germline CDR1 reads SNHLY; CDR2 reads FYNNEI. The V end was cut by 5 bases, the J end by 10 bases, with 15 bases between. The CDR3 is 14 residues long. The DNA of the CDR3 is TGTGCCAGCAGTTCCGGGGGGACGGTGTCACCCCTCCACTTT. This translates into CASSSGGTVSPLHF. The full variable domain, with the rest looked up from reference TRBV2 and TRBJ1-6, is EPEVTQTPSHQVTQMGQEVILRCVPISNHLYFYWYRQILGQKVEFLVSFYNNEISEKSEIFDDQFSVERPDGSNFTLKIRSTKLEDSAMYFCASSSGGTVSPLHFGNGTRLTVT.

V usage is TRBV28 and J usage is TRBJ2-1; 9 bases agree with TRBD2. The CDR3 is made up of 14 amino acids. CDR1 and CDR2 (germline): MDHEN, SYDVKM. The ends lost 7 bases at V and 7 bases at J; junction bases unmatched: 8. CDR3 region: CASTTGGGANEQFF. CDR3 in DNA: TGTGCCAGCACTACGGGCGGGGGGGCAAATGAGCAGTTCTTC. The full variable domain, its missing parts supplied by reference TRBV28 and TRBJ2-1, is DVKVTQSSRYLVKRTGEKVFLECVQDMDHENMFWYRQDPGLGLRLIYFSYDVKMKEKGDIPEGYSVSREKKERFSLILESASTNQTSMYLCASTTGGGANEQFFGPGTRLTVL.

This clone came up a few times. In nucleotides, the CDR3 is TGTGCCAGTAGTATAGAACAGGGGCGCACCGGGGAGCTGTTTTTT. Translating it yields CASSIEQGRTGELFF. The chain joins TRBV19 to TRBJ2-2; TRBD1 matches 7 bases. The CDR3 runs to 15 residues. Trimming removed 0 bases from V and 4 bases from J; junction bases left unmatched: 2. Germline V gene sequence: CDR1 LNHDA, CDR2 SQIVND (reference sequence).

The chain has TRBV21-1 and TRBJ1-4. TRBV21-1 is recorded as a pseudogene. The CDR3 has 15 amino acids. In DNA, the CDR3 is TGTGCCAGCAGCACCGTACGGTATGCAAATGAAAAACTGTTTTTT. Translating it yields CASSTVRYANEKLFF.

The DNA for the CDR3 is TGTGCCAGCAGTTACTCGCCAGGAGGATACTATGGCTACACCTTC. Residues: CASSYSPGGYYGYTF. This chain links TRBV6-5 with TRBJ1-2; D remains unclear. This CDR3 spans 15 amino acids. Germline CDR1 is MNHEY and CDR2 is SVGAGI. The ends were cut back, 0 bases at V and 3 bases at J, with 11 bases in the middle.

This clone showed up just a few times. The J gene is TRBJ2-1, the V gene TRBV29-1, with 7 bases that match TRBD1. From germline, CDR1 is SQVTM and CDR2 ANQGSEA. This CDR3 contains 16 residues. V shed 4 bases and J 6 bases; nucleotides not matched to a gene: 15. The CDR3: CSVGEYNNPGGNEQFF. DNA of the CDR3: TGCAGCGTTGGGGAATACAACAACCCAGGGGGCAATGAGCAGTTCTTC.